A single TCR beta chain is shown here with its context. This clonotype was seen just once. Its antigen target is currently unknown. No base quality information exists; no much larger clone differs at one position. A single read counts as weak evidence. The sample comes from a study of T-cell reconstitution after alpha-beta-depleted transplantation in children listed by TCRdb under 2016. The study in broad terms: Using TCR repertoire profiling, the study quantitatively followed how T-cell immune reconstitution unfolded in children after TCRalphabeta/CD19-depleted allogeneic hematopoietic cell transplantation.

V loses 3 bases, J loses 2 bases, and the germline ends lie 16 bases apart. The CDR3 runs 16 residues from the cysteine to the phenylalanine. Kept here is only the CDR3 DNA, which spans 48 bases and is read in frame from base 1. The receptor library was made with PCR. The run used an Illumina HiSeq 2500. TCR libraries were prepared with molecular barcoding, using unique molecular identifiers to normalize TCRbeta repertoire quantification. Clones were called with MiXCR by TCRdb after fastp trimmed the public reads at Q25, and only in-frame beta chains were retained. Duplicate CDR3 protein sequences are folded into a single record with the most common DNA and genes. Present in this sample are approximately 350,000 distinct CDR3 sequences, approximately 12% of which were seen just once. Of the sample, about 3.9% is held by the ten largest clones.

The input for sequencing was PBMCs, taken from the stem cell graft. The clonotype comes from a human donor who donated a stem cell graft to a child with Fanconi anemia. The V and J genes are TRBV6-7 and TRBJ1-2; no D gene is confidently identified. TRBV6-7 is reported as an ORF; its role is uncertain. The CDR3 region has the sequence CASSYPSAPRNYGYTF. The nucleotide sequence reads TGTGCCAGCAGTTATCCGTCAGCCCCACGCAACTATGGCTACACCTTC.